This T cell receptor (beta chain) was sequenced in a study of spatial heterogeneity in lung cancer. Whole-study context: Alpha-chain sequences were consistently detected less often than beta-chain sequences.

At least ten counts were recorded for this clonotype. The time point: sample taken at primary tumor resection. Every individual TCR cDNA molecule carried its own unique molecular identifier, which allowed correction of PCR and sequencing errors. TCRdb processed the 5' RACE reads anew with MiXCR; each CDR3 protein has one entry. The sample has under 80,000 distinct CDR3 sequences, roughly 6.4% seen once. Trimming shortened V by 3 bases and J by 0 bases, and 11 bases separated the two germline ends. The length of the CDR3 is 15 residues. The sequencing here drew on PBMCs, taken at surgery. The rearrangement joins TRBV12-3 or TRBV12-4 to TRBJ2-5; possibly TRBD2 for D (6 bases). This receptor was identified in a female donor with early-stage non-small cell lung cancer. CDR3 in amino acids: CASSFRREDQETQYF. In nucleotides, the CDR3 is TGTGCCAGCAGTTTTCGGAGGGAGGACCAAGAGACCCAGTACTTC.